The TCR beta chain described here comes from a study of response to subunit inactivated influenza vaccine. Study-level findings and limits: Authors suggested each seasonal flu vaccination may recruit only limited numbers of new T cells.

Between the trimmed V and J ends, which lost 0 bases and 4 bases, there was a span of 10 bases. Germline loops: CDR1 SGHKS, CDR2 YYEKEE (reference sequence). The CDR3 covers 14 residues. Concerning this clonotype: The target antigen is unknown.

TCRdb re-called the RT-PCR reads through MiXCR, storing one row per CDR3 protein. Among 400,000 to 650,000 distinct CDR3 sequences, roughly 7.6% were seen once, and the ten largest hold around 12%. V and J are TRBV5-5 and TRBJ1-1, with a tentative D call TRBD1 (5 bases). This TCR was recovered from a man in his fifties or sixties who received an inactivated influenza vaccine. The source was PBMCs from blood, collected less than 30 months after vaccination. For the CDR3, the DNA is TGTGCCAGCAGCTTGGTCAGGGAGATCACTGAAGCTTTCTTT. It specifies CASSLVREITEAFF.